This TCR beta chain is drawn from a study of identical twins. Broader study findings: Some out-of-frame alpha sequences were shared by twins, and these showed excess low generation probability.

This clonotype was found a few times. Its antigen is unidentified. The CDR3 runs to 16 residues. Trimming took 1 base from V and 1 from J, leaving 14 bases between them. CDR1 and CDR2 from the germline V gene are SEHNR and FQNEAQ (reference sequence). TCRdb passed the 5' RACE reads through MiXCR, listing each CDR3 protein once. This repertoire shows 1.5 million to 2 million distinct CDR3 sequences, roughly 35% found once; its top ten account for over 0.25%. The V call is TRBV7-9, the J call TRBJ2-7; possibly TRBD2 for D (6 bases). The sample was cord blood. The source of this sequence is a newborn girl in good health. This chain's CDR3 is CASSLEALAPSYEQYF. CDR3 coding DNA: TGTGCCAGCAGCTTAGAGGCCCTAGCGCCTTCCTACGAGCAGTACTTC. The full variable domain, its missing parts supplied by reference TRBV7-9 and TRBJ2-7, is DTGVSQNPRHKITKRGQNVTFRCDPISEHNRLYWYRQTLGQGPEFLTYFQNEAQLEKSRLLSDRFSAERPKGSFSTLEIQRTEQGDSAMYLCASSLEALAPSYEQYFGPGTRLTVT.